One T cell receptor beta chain is described in this entry. Its target is unknown. The CDR3 length is 13 residues. Germline assignment: CDR1 SQVTM and CDR2 ANQGSEA. The J segment lost 5 bases and the V segment lost 6 bases, leaving 8 bases of the junction unmatched. The entry originates in a study of shared clonotypes between healthy human individuals. Study-level information: A couple of female and three male donors aged 18 to 49 were enrolled. Study results and caveats: Sampling used blood alone; tissue repertoires probably differ.

The method was immunoSEQ multiplex PCR; TCRdb's version includes in-frame clones alone and lacks a portion of them. The sample gives 450,000 or so clones, 60% to 80% of which show up once; around 12% is in the top ten. The sequence was collected from a woman aged 40 to 50 in good health. Some clones in this sample may be carry-over from other donors' samples. The specimen was PBMCs. The chain links TRBV29-1 to TRBJ2-3, with 7 positions matching TRBD2. As DNA, the CDR3 is TGCAGCGTGGGCCCGGGGGGTGAAGATACGCAGTATTTT. It codes for CSVGPGGEDTQYF.